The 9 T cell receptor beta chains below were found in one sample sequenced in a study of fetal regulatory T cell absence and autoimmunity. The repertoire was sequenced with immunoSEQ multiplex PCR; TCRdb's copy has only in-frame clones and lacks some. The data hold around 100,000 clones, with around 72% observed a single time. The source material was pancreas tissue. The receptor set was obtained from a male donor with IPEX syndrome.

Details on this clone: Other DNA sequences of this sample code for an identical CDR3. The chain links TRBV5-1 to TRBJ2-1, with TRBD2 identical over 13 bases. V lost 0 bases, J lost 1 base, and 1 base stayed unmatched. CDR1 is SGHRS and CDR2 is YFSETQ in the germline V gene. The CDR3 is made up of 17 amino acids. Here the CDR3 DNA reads TGCGCCAGCAGCTTGGGACTAGCGGGGGGTTCCTACAATGAGCAGTTCTTC. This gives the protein CASSLGLAGGSYNEQFF.

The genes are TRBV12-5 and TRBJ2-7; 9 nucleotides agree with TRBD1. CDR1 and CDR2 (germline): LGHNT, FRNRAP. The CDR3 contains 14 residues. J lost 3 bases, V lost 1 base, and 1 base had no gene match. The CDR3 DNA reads TGTGCTAGTGGTTTGGCGGGACAGGGCTACGAGCAGTACTTC. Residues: CASGLAGQGYEQYF.

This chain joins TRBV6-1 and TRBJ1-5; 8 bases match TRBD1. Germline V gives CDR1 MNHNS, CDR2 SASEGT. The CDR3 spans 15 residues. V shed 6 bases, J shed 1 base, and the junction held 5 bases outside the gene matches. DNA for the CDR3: TGTGCCAGCAGATGGACAGGGACGAGCAATCAGCCCCAGCATTTT. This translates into CASRWTGTSNQPQHF.

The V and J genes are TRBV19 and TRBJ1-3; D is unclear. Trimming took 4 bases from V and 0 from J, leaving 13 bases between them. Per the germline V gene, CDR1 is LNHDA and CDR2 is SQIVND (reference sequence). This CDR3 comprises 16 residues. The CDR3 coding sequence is TGTGCCAGTAGTAAGGCCGTCAAAAGCTCTGGAAACACCATATATTTT. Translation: CASSKAVKSSGNTIYF.

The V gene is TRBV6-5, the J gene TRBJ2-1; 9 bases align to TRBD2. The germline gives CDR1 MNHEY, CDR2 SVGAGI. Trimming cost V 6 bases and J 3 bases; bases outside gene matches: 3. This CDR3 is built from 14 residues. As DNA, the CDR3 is TGTGCCAGCAGGCAGCGGGGGGTCTACAATGAGCAGTTCTTC. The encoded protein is CASRQRGVYNEQFF.

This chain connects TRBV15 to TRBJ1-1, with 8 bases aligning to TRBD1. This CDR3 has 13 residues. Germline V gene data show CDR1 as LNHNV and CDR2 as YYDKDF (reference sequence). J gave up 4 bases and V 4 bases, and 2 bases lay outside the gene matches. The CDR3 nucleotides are TGTGCCACCAGCAAGGACAGGGCCACTGAAGCTTTCTTT. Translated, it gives CATSKDRATEAFF. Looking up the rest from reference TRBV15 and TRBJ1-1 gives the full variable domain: DAMVIQNPRYQVTQFGKPVTLSCSQTLNHNVMYWYQQKSSQAPKLLFHYYDKDFNNEADTPDNFQSRRPNTSFCFLDIRSPGLGDTAMYLCATSKDRATEAFFGQGTRLTVV.

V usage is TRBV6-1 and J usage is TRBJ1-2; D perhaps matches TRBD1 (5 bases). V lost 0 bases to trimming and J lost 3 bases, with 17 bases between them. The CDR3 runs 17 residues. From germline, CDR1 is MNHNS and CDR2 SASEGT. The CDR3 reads CASSEAWGRVMDYGYTF. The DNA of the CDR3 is TGTGCCAGCAGTGAAGCATGGGGGAGGGTCATGGACTATGGCTACACCTTC.

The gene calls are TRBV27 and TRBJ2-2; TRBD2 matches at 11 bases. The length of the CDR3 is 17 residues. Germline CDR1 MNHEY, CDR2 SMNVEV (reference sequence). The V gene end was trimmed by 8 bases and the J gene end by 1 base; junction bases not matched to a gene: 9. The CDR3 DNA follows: TGTGCCAGCGGTAAGCTAGCGGGAGGCTGGAACACCGGGGAGCTGTTTTTT. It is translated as CASGKLAGGWNTGELFF.

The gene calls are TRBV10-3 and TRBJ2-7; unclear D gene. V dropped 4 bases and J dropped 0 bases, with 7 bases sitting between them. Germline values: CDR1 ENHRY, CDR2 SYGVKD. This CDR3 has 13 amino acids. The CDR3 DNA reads TGTGCCATCAGTGTTGGCTTCTCCTACGAGCAGTACTTC. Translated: CAISVGFSYEQYF.